The next 7 T cell receptor beta chains were all read from a single sample in a study of T-cell reconstitution after alpha-beta-depleted transplantation in children listed by TCRdb under 2016. Libraries were prepared through PCR. The reads were generated on an Illumina HiSeq 2500. To normalize quantification of the TCRbeta repertoire, the TCR libraries were built with molecular barcoding that relied on unique molecular identifiers. Using fastp at Q25 and MiXCR, TCRdb reprocessed the public reads and kept productive beta chains. Rows are unified per CDR3 protein, each entry keeping the most common DNA and genes. The sample table shows about 350,000 distinct CDR3 sequences, and around 16% are seen once. The ten largest clones represent roughly 41% of the sample. Read against the paper, the sample's treatment or condition label means: allogeneic hematopoietic cell transplantation with graft depleted of TCRalphabeta T cells and CD19 B cells.

Material: PBMCs, mostly from graft donor cells, obtained 360 days after TCRalphabeta/CD19-depleted stem cell transplant. The receptors derive from a male patient aged 2 to 10 who had a stem cell transplant for acute lymphoblastic leukemia, so the T cells may come from the graft donor.

This clonotype was counted only a few times. The chain combines TRBV4-1 with TRBJ2-1; 8 bases match TRBD2. Germline lookup yields CDR1 MGHRA and CDR2 YSYEKL. Germline trimming cut 4 bases from V and 3 bases from J; bases unmatched to any gene: 8. The CDR3 contains 16 residues. CDR3 sequence: CASSRQLAADYNEQFF. The CDR3, as DNA: TGCGCCAGCAGCCGTCAACTAGCGGCCGACTACAATGAGCAGTTCTTC.

This clonotype was observed many times. The V call is TRBV12-3 or TRBV12-4, the J call TRBJ1-5; perhaps TRBD1 as D (6 bases). The CDR3 loop spans 12 amino acids. Deletions cut 9 bases from V and 5 bases from J, with 11 bases between. In nucleotides, the CDR3 is TGTGCCAGTACCAGGGGTGATCAGCCCCAGCATTTT. Its protein is CASTRGDQPQHF.

A few counts support this clonotype. The V call is TRBV6-5, the J call TRBJ2-1; weak D call: TRBD2 (5 bases). CDR1 and CDR2 from the germline V gene are MNHEY and SVGAGI. The CDR3 loop spans 11 amino acids. Trimming took 6 bases from V and 11 from J, leaving 11 bases between them. CDR3 protein: CASRLRDQQFF. The CDR3 region has the DNA TGTGCCAGCAGGCTCCGGGATCAGCAGTTCTTC.

The gene calls are TRBV20-1 and TRBJ2-1; D remains ambiguous. Germline CDR1 and CDR2: DFQATT and SNEGSKA (reference sequence). The ends were cut back, 1 base at V and 4 bases at J, with 17 bases in the middle. CDR3 size: 16 residues. The CDR3 here is CSARAGRSIFYNEQFF. The CDR3 coding sequence is TGCAGTGCTAGAGCCGGACGGTCCATCTTTTACAATGAGCAGTTCTTC.

The rearrangement joins TRBV18 to TRBJ2-1; 9 positions match TRBD2. This CDR3 has 15 residues. V was pared by 3 bases and J by 6 bases, with 6 bases of the junction left unmatched. Germline values: CDR1 KGHSH, CDR2 LQKENI. For the CDR3, the DNA is TGTGCCAGCTCACCCGTAGCGGGAGCAGGCAATGAGCAGTTCTTC. This encodes CASSPVAGAGNEQFF.

The chain combines TRBV11-2 with TRBJ2-1, with TRBD2 matching 10 bases. Germline CDR1 and CDR2: SGHAT and FQNNGV. Trimming at V came to 1 base and at J to 7 bases, leaving 19 bases not matched to a gene. This CDR3 is 20 amino acids long. Here the CDR3 DNA reads TGTGCCAGCAGCTTAGGGGTTGGGGAAGCGGGAGGGCCTCGGGCTAATGAGCAGTTCTTC. Amino acids: CASSLGVGEAGGPRANEQFF.

In its sample, this clonotype was seen a few times. The chain has TRBV4-3 and TRBJ2-1; 9 nucleotides line up with TRBD2. J lost 6 bases, V lost 0 bases, and 6 bases had no gene match. Germline V CDR1 and CDR2: LGHNA, YSLEER. The CDR3 loop spans 16 amino acids. The CDR3 loop reads CASSQEPSGTINEQFF. CDR3 nucleotide sequence: TGCGCCAGCAGCCAAGAACCTAGCGGGACTATCAATGAGCAGTTCTTC.